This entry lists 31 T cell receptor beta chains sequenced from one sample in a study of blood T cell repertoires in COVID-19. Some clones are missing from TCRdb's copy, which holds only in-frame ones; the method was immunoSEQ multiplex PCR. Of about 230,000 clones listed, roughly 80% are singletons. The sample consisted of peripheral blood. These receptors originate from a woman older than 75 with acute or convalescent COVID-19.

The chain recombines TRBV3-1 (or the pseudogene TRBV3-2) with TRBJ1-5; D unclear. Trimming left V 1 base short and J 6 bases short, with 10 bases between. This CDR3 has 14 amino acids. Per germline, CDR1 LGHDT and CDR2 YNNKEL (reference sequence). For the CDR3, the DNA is TGTGCCAGCAGCCAAGTGGAGGGAGGTCAGCCCCAGCATTTT. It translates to CASSQVEGGQPQHF.

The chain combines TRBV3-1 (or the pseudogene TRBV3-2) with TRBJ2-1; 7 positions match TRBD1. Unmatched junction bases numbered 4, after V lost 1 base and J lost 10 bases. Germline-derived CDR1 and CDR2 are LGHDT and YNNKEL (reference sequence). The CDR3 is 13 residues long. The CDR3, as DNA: TGTGCCAGCAGCCAAGCAGGGGGTAGCGAGCAGTTCTTC. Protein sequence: CASSQAGGSEQFF.

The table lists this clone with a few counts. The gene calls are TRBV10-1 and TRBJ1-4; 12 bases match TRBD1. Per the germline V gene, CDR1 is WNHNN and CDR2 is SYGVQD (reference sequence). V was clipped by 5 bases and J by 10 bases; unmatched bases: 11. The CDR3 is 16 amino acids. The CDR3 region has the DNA TGCGCCAGCAGTTCCGGGACAGGGGGCAAAGTTGTAAAACTGTTTTTT. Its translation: CASSSGTGGKVVKLFF.

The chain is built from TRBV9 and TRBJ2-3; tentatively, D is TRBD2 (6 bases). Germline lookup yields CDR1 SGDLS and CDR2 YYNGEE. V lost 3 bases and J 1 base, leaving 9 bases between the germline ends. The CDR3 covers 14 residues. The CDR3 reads CASSAGTGTDTQYF. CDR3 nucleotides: TGTGCCAGCAGCGCCGGGACTGGCACAGATACGCAGTATTTT.

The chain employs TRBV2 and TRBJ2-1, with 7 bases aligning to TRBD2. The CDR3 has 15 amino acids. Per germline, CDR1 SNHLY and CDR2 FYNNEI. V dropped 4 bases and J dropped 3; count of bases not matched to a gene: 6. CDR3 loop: CASSGASGYYNEQFF. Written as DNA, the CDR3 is TGTGCCAGCAGTGGCGCTAGCGGTTACTACAATGAGCAGTTCTTC.

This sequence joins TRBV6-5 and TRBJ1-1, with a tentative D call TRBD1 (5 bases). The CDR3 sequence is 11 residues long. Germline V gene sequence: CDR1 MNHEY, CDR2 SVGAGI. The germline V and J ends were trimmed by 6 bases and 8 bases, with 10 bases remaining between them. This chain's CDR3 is CASRSRTEAFF. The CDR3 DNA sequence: TGTGCCAGCAGGTCCCGGACAGAAGCTTTCTTT.

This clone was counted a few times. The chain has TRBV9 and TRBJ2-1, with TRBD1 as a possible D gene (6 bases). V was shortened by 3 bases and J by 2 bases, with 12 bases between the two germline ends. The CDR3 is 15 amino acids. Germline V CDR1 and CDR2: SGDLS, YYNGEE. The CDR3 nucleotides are TGTGCCAGCAGCGGCGGGTACAGGGCCTACAATGAGCAGTTCTTC. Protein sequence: CASSGGYRAYNEQFF.

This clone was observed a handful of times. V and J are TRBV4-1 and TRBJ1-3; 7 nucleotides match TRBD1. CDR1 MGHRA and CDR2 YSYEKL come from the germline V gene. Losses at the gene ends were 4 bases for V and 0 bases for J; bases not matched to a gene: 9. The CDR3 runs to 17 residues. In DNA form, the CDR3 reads TGCGCCAGCAGCCGGAACCCAGGGGGGAGCTCTGGAAACACCATATATTTT. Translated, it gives CASSRNPGGSSGNTIYF.

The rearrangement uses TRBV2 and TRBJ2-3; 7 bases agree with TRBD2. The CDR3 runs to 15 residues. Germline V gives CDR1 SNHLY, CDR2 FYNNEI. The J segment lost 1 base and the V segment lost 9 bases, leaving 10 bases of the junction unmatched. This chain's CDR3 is CARERGGSRTDTQYF. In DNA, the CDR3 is TGTGCCAGGGAGAGAGGCGGGAGTCGCACAGATACGCAGTATTTT.

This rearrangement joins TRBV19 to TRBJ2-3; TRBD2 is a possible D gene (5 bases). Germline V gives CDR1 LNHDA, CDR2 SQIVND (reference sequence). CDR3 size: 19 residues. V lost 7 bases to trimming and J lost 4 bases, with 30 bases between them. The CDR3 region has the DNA TGTGCCAGTACCTTCCGGGGTTCCTCACGAAGGGTTCGGGCAGATACGCAGTATTTT. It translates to CASTFRGSSRRVRADTQYF.

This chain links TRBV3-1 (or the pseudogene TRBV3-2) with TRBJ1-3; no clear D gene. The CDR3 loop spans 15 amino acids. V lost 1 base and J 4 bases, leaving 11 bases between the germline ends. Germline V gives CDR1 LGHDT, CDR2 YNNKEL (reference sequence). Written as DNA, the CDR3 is TGTGCCAGCAGCCAAGCGGTCATGTCAGGAAACACCATATATTTT. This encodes CASSQAVMSGNTIYF.

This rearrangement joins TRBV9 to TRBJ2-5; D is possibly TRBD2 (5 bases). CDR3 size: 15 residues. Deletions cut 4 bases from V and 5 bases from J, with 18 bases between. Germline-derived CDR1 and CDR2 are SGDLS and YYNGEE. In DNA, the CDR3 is TGTGCCAGCAGCACCCCAGAGGGAGCGAGGGAGACCCAGTACTTC. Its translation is CASSTPEGARETQYF.

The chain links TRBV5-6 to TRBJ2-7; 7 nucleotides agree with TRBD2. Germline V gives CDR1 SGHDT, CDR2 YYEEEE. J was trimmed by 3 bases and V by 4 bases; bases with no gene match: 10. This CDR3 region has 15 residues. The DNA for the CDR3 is TGTGCCAGCAGCCCGAAGGGACTAACTAACTACGAGCAGTACTTC. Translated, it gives CASSPKGLTNYEQYF.

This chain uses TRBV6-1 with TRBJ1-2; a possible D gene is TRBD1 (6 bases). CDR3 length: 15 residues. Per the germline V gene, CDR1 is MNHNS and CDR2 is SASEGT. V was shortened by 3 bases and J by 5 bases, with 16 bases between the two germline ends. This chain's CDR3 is CASSDRRTVLYGYTF. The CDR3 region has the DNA TGTGCCAGCAGTGATCGCCGGACAGTGCTTTATGGCTACACCTTC.

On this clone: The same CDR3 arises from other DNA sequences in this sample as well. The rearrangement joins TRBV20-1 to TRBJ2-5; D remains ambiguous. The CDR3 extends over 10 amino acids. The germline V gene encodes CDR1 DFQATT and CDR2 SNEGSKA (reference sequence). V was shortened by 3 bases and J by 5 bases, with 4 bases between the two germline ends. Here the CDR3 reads CSARRETQYF. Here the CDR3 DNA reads TGCAGTGCTAGGCGGGAGACCCAGTACTTC.

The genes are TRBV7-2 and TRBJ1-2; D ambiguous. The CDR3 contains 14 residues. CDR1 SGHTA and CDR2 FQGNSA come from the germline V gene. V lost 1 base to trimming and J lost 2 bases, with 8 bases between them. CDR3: CASSLVQMNYGYTF. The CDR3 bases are TGTGCCAGCAGCTTAGTTCAGATGAACTATGGCTACACCTTC.

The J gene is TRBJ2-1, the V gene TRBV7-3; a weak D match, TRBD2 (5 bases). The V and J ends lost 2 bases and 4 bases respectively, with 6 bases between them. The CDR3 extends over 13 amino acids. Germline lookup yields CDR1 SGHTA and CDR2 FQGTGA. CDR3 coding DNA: TGTGCCAGCAGCTTAGGACTGTACAATGAGCAGTTCTTC. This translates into CASSLGLYNEQFF.

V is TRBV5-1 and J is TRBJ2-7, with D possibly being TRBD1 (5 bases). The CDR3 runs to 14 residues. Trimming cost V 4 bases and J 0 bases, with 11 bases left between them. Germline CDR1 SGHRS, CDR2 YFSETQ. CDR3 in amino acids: CASSPPTDSYEQYF. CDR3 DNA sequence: TGCGCCAGCAGCCCCCCGACAGACTCCTACGAGCAGTACTTC.

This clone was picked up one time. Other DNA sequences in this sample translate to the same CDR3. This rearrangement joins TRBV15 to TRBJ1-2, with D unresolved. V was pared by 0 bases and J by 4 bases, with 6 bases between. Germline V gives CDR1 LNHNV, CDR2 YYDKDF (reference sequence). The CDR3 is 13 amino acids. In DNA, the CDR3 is TGTGCCACCAGCAGAGAGGGAGGCTATGGCTACACCTTC. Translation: CATSREGGYGYTF.

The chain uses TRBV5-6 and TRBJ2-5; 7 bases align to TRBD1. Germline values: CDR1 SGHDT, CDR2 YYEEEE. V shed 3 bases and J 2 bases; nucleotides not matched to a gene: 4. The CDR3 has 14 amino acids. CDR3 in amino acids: CASSYLTGQETQYF. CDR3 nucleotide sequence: TGTGCCAGCAGCTATTTGACAGGGCAAGAGACCCAGTACTTC.

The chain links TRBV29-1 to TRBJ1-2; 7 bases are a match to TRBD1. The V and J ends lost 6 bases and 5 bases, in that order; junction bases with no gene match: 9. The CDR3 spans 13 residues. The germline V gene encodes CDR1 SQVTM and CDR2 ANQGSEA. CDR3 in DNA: TGCAGCGTAGAAATGACAGGGAGATATGGCTACACCTTC. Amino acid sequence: CSVEMTGRYGYTF.

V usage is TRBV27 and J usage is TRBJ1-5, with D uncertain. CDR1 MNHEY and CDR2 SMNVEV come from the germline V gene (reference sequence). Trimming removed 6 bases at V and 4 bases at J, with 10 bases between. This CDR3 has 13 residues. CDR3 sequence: CASRPYSNQPQHF. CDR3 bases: TGTGCCAGCAGGCCCTACTCTAATCAGCCCCAGCATTTT.

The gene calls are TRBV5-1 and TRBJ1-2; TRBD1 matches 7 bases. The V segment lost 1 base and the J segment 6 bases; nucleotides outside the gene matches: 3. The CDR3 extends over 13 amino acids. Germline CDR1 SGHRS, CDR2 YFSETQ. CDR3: CASSLNRGDGYTF. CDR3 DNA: TGCGCCAGCAGCTTGAACAGGGGTGATGGCTACACCTTC.

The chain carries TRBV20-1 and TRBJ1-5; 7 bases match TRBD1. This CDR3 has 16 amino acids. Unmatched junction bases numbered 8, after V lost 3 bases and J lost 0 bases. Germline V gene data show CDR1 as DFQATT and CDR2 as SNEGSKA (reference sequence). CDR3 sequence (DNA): TGCAGTGCTAGTTCGGGACAGTCTTATAGCAATCAGCCCCAGCATTTT. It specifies CSASSGQSYSNQPQHF.

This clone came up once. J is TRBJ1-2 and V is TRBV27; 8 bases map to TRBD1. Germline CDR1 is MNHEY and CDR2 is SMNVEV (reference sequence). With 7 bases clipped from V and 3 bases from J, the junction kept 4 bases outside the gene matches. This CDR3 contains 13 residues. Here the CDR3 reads CASKPGQDYGYTF. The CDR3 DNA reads TGTGCCAGCAAACCGGGACAGGACTATGGCTACACCTTC.

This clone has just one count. The CDR3 nucleotides read TGTGCCAGCAGCTTGGAGGGCCTCCGAGGGGAGACCCAGTACTTC. This translates into CASSLEGLRGETQYF. This chain connects TRBV5-8 to TRBJ2-5; TRBD2 is a possible D gene (5 bases). Looked up from germline, CDR1 is SGHTS and CDR2 is YDEGEE. The CDR3 extends over 15 amino acids. The ends were cut back, 0 bases at V and 5 bases at J, with 14 bases in the middle.

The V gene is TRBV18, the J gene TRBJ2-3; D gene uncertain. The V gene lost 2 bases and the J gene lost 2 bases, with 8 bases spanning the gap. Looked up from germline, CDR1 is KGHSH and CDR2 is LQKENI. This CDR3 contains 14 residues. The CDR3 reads CASSPSGITDTQYF. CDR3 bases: TGTGCCAGCTCACCATCAGGAATCACAGATACGCAGTATTTT. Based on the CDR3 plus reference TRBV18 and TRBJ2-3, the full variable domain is NAGVMQNPRHLVRRRGQEARLRCSPMKGHSHVYWYRQLPEEGLKFMVYLQKENIIDESGMPKERFSAEFPKEGPSILRIQQVVRGDSAAYFCASSPSGITDTQYFGPGTRLTVL.

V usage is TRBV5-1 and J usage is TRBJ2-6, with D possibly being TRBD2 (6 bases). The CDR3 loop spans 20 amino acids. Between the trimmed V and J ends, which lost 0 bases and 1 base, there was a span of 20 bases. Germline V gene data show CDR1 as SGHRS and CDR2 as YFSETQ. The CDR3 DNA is TGCGCCAGCAGCTTGGGTCAGGGAGAGGGACTGGGTTCTGGGGCCAACGTCCTGACTTTC. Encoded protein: CASSLGQGEGLGSGANVLTF.

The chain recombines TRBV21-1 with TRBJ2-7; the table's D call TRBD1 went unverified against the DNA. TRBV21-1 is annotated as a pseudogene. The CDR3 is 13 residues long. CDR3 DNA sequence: TGTGCCAGCAGAAAAGGGTCAGGGGACGAGCAGTACTTC. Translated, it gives CASRKGSGDEQYF.

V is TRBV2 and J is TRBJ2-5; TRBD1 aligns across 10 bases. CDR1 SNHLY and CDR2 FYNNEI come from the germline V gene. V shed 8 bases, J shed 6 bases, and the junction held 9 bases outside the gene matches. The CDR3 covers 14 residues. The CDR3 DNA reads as TGTGCCAGCCCAGGGACAGGGGAATTGAAGACCCAGTACTTC. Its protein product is CASPGTGELKTQYF.

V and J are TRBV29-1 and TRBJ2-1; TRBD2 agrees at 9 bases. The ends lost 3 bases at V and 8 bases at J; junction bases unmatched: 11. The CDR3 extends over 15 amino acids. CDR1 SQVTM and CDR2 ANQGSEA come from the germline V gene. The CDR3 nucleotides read TGCAGCGTTGATCCGTGGCTAGCGGGAAAGGATGAGCAGTTCTTC. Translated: CSVDPWLAGKDEQFF.